This T cell receptor (beta chain) was recovered during a study of cytomegalovirus exposure and HLA in healthy donors. A multiplex PCR was run with 60 Vbeta primers and 13 Jbeta primers. Libraries were prepared by immunoSEQ multiplex PCR; TCRdb keeps only in-frame clonotypes and omits some of them. The sample lists more than 85,000 clones; roughly 69% were seen once. Trimming took 1 base from V and 3 from J, leaving 10 bases between them. Germline V lookup: CDR1 LGHNA, CDR2 YSLEER. CDR3 size: 15 residues. The clonotype comes from a woman in her twenties or thirties in good health and CMV-seronegative. Sequenced material: PBMCs. V and J are TRBV4-3 and TRBJ2-1; D might be TRBD2 (6 bases). CDR3 DNA sequence: TGCGCCAGCAGCCAAGGCGGGGATTTCTACAATGAGCAGTTCTTC. It yields the protein CASSQGGDFYNEQFF.